The source of this TCR beta chain is a study of cytomegalovirus exposure and HLA in healthy donors. The CDR3 has 14 amino acids. Trimming stripped 5 bases from V and 5 bases from J, with 15 bases between. The germline V gene has CDR1 SGHTA and CDR2 FQGNSA. Study outcomes and limitations: Sequencing had likely introduced a cluster of highly shared sequence variants as an artifact.

Details on this clone: Its antigen is currently unknown.

The study ran its PCR with 60 Vbeta and 13 Jbeta primers. Data came from immunoSEQ multiplex PCR; TCRdb stores just in-frame clones and leaves some out. The top ten clones hold roughly 0.7% of a sample with 200,000 or so clones, over 70% of them seen once. Sequencing input: PBMCs. The rearrangement links TRBV7-2 to TRBJ2-5, with D perhaps matching TRBD1 (6 bases). This clonotype originated in a boy between 2 and 15 years old in good health and CMV-seronegative. The CDR3 DNA reads as TGTGCCAGCAGCATAACAGGGTTCGCGGAGACCCAGTACTTC. This translates into CASSITGFAETQYF.